A single sample gave rise to the 3 T cell receptor beta chains below, sequenced in a study of blood T cells in healthy people across ages. A second PCR of 7 to 11 cycles used a sample-barcoded 5' primer and a J-beta primer mix. TCRdb analysed the 5' RACE reads with MiXCR anew, one entry per CDR3 protein. Of hundreds of thousands of distinct CDR3 sequences in the sample, about a third are singletons; the top ten hold 15%. Sequences were obtained from blood. The receptors originated from a woman of 80 years or more in good health.

This clonotype has a count of ten or more. The V call is TRBV11-2, the J call TRBJ2-3; 11 positions match TRBD2. This CDR3 has 13 residues. CDR1 is SGHAT, CDR2 FQNNGV, per germline. V trimming: 4 bases; J trimming: 9 bases; junction bases outside the gene matches: 3. CDR3 amino acids: CASSYSGGGTQYF. The DNA for the CDR3 is TGTGCCAGCAGCTATAGCGGGGGGGGGACGCAGTATTTT.

A note on this clonotype: A much more abundant neighbour one base away suggests this may be a read error. The chain links TRBV5-1 to TRBJ2-5; the D gene is possibly TRBD2 (6 bases). Germline V lookup: CDR1 SGHRS, CDR2 YFSETQ. CDR3 length equals 15 residues. CDR3 in DNA: TGCACCAGCAGCGGAGGGAGCTCTGGGGTCTGGGAGCAGTACTTC. This translates into CTSSGGSSGVWEQYF.

This clonotype occurred many times. A clone one base away is much larger, so this may be a read error. V usage is TRBV20-1 and J usage is TRBJ2-5, with D maybe TRBD2 (5 bases). Trimming took off 3 bases at V and 11 bases at J, with 16 bases between the two ends. This CDR3 region has 12 residues. Germline values: CDR1 DFQATT, CDR2 SNEGSKA (reference sequence). In DNA form, the CDR3 reads TGCAGTGCTAGTGTGACTAACGATGAGCAGTACTTC. This translates into CSASVTNDEQYF.